These 10 T cell receptor beta chains share one sample of origin, sequenced in a study of siplizumab effects on memory and regulatory T cells. Clones were read by immunoSEQ multiplex PCR, and TCRdb kept only the in-frame ones, dropping some. This repertoire shows more than 85,000 clones, under 95% found once; its top ten account for 0.55% to 0.85%. Sequencing input: Tregs sorted from blood. The receptors were gathered from a human donor in good health.

The count of this clone is one. The CDR3 loop reads CASSLAVTGASTDTQYF. The CDR3 DNA reads as TGCGCCAGCAGCTTGGCCGTGACGGGAGCAAGCACAGATACGCAGTATTTT. The J gene is TRBJ2-3, the V gene TRBV5-1; D might be TRBD2 (6 bases). Germline-derived CDR1 and CDR2 are SGHRS and YFSETQ. The CDR3 has 17 residues. Trimming shortened V by 0 bases and J by 0 bases, and 14 bases separated the two germline ends.

The rearrangement uses TRBV30 and TRBJ1-1; D may be TRBD1 (5 bases). V was clipped by 3 bases and J by 6 bases, with 29 bases between them. The CDR3 is made up of 18 amino acids. Germline assignment: CDR1 GTSNPN and CDR2 SVGIG (reference sequence). CDR3 loop: CAWSKEELRYAGLAEAFF. CDR3 DNA: TGTGCCTGGAGCAAAGAAGAGCTCCGCTATGCGGGGCTCGCTGAAGCTTTCTTT. The full variable domain, rest sourced from reference TRBV30 and TRBJ1-1, is SQTIHQWPATLVQPVGSPLSLECTVEGTSNPNLYWYRQAAGRGLQLLFYSVGIGQISSEVPQNLSASRPQDRQFILSSKKLLLSDSGFYLCAWSKEELRYAGLAEAFFGQGTRLTVV.

V is TRBV7-3 and J is TRBJ2-5, with 11 bases that match TRBD2. The CDR3 consists of 15 residues. Germline assignment: CDR1 SGHTA and CDR2 FQGTGA. Germline trimming cut 6 bases from V and 4 bases from J; bases unmatched to any gene: 7. For the CDR3, the DNA is TGTGCCAGCAGTCCTAGCGGGGGGAGGAGAGAGACCCAGTACTTC. It encodes CASSPSGGRRETQYF.

V is TRBV5-1 and J is TRBJ1-4; 8 nucleotides line up with TRBD1. V was pared by 3 bases and J by 0 bases, with 7 bases of the junction left unmatched. This CDR3 is 17 amino acids long. Germline assignment: CDR1 SGHRS and CDR2 YFSETQ. CDR3 in DNA: TGCGCCAGCAGCTGGACAGGGAGAACTTCAACTAATGAAAAACTGTTTTTT. Its protein is CASSWTGRTSTNEKLFF.

The gene calls are TRBV11-2 and TRBJ1-5; TRBD1 is a possible D gene (6 bases). With 2 bases removed from V and 0 bases from J, the gap between germline ends came to 8 bases. The CDR3 contains 15 residues. The germline V gene has CDR1 SGHAT and CDR2 FQNNGV. CDR3 in amino acids: CASSLQGFSNQPQHF. DNA of the CDR3: TGTGCCAGCAGCTTACAGGGGTTTAGCAATCAGCCCCAGCATTTT.

The chain couples TRBV6-5 to TRBJ2-7, with 7 positions matching TRBD1. Per the germline V gene, CDR1 is MNHEY and CDR2 is SVGAGI. The CDR3 has 14 residues. Unmatched junction bases numbered 12, after V lost 5 bases and J lost 8 bases. This CDR3 reads CASSDQLTGLQQYF. In DNA, the CDR3 is TGTGCCAGCAGTGACCAATTGACAGGGCTCCAGCAGTACTTC.

This rearrangement joins TRBV2 to TRBJ2-5, with 7 bases that match TRBD2. The CDR3 consists of 13 residues. Germline values: CDR1 SNHLY, CDR2 FYNNEI. J was trimmed by 7 bases and V by 3 bases; bases with no gene match: 5. CDR3 region: CASSDQASGTQYF. DNA of the CDR3: TGTGCCAGCAGTGACCAAGCTAGCGGGACCCAGTACTTC.

This clone was counted only a few times. The chain joins TRBV6-1 to TRBJ1-1, with unresolved D. Deletions cut 8 bases from V and 2 bases from J, with 12 bases between. The length of the CDR3 is 13 residues. Germline-derived CDR1 and CDR2 are MNHNS and SASEGT. CDR3 residues: CASVKGGNTEAFF. The DNA of the CDR3 is TGTGCCAGCGTGAAGGGAGGAAACACTGAAGCTTTCTTT.

This clone appeared once. This chain joins TRBV30 and TRBJ1-2; D is uncertain. The CDR3 extends over 13 amino acids. From germline, CDR1 is GTSNPN and CDR2 SVGIG (reference sequence). Trimming shortened V by 7 bases and J by 2 bases, and 14 bases separated the two germline ends. CDR3 protein: CAYRAPRNYGYTF. Here the CDR3 DNA reads TGTGCCTACCGGGCCCCGAGAAACTATGGCTACACCTTC.

A single count supports this clone. The J gene is TRBJ1-3, the V gene TRBV28, with D tentatively TRBD1 (6 bases). Trimming stripped 10 bases from V and 4 bases from J, with 23 bases between. CDR1 is MDHEN and CDR2 is SYDVKM in the germline V gene. The CDR3 has 16 amino acids. In DNA form, the CDR3 reads TGTGCCACTAGAACTCTCTCTGGCGGGGGCGGAAACACCATATATTTT. Its translation: CATRTLSGGGGNTIYF.